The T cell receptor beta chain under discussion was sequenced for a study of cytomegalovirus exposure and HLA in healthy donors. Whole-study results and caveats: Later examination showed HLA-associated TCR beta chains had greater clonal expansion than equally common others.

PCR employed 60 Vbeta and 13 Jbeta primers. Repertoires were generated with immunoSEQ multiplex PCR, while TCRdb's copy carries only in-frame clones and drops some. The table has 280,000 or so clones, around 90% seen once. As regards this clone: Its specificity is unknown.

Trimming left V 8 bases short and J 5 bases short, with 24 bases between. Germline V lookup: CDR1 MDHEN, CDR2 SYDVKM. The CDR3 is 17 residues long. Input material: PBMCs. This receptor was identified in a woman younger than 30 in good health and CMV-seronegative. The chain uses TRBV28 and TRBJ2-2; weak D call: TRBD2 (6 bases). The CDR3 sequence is CASGGPRTASPTGELFF. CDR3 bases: TGTGCCAGCGGAGGGCCCAGGACGGCAAGCCCGACCGGGGAGCTGTTTTTT.